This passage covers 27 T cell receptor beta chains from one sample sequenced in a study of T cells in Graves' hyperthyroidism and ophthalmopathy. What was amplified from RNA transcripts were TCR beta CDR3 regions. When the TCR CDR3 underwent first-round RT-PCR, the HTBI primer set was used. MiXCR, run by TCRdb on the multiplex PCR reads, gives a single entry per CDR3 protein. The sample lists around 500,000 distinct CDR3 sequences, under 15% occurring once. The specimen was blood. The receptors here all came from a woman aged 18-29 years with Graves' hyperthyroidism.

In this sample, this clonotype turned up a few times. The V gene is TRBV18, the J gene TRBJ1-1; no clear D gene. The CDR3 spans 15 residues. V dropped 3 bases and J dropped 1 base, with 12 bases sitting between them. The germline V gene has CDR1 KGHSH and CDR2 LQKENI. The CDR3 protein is CASSPAVQENTEAFF. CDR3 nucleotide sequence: TGTGCCAGCTCACCTGCGGTTCAGGAGAACACTGAAGCTTTCTTT.

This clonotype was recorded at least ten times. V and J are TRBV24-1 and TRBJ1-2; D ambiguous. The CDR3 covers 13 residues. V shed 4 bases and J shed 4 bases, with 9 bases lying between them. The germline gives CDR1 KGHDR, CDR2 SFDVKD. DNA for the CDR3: TGTGCCACCAGTGAGAATATATTCTATGGCTACACCTTC. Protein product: CATSENIFYGYTF.

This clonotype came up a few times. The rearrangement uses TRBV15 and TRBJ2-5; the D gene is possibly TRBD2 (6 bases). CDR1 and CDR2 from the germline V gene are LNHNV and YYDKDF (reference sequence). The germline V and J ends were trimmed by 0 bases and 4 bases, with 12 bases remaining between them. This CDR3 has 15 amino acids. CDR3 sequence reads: CATSRDPGAGETQYF. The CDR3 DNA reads TGTGCCACCAGCAGAGACCCGGGAGCGGGAGAGACCCAGTACTTC.

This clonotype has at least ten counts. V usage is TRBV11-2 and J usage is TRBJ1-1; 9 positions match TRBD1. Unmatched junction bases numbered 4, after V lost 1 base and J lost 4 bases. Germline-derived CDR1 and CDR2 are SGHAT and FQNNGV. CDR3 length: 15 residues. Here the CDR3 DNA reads TGTGCCAGCAGCTTAGTTGACAGGGGGTCCACTGAAGCTTTCTTT. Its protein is CASSLVDRGSTEAFF.

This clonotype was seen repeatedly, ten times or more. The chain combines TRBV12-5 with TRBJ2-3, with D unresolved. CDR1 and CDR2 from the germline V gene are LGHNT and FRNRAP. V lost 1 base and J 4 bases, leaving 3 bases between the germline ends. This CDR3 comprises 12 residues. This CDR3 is CASGLEADTQYF. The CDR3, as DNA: TGTGCTAGTGGTTTGGAGGCAGATACGCAGTATTTT.

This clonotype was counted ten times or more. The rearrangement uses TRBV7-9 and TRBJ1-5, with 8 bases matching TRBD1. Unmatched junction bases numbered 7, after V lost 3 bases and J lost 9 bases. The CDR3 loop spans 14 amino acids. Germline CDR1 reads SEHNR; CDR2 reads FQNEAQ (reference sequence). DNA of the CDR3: TGTGCCAGCAGCTTCGGGACAGGTTTTTGGCCCCAGCATTTT. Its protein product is CASSFGTGFWPQHF.

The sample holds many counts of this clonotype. For the CDR3, the DNA is TGTGCCAGCGCCCCCAGGACAGGGGACGCCTACGAGCAGTACTTC. The encoded protein is CASAPRTGDAYEQYF. The chain links TRBV25-1 to TRBJ2-7, with TRBD1 matching over 9 bases. J gave up 2 bases and V 8 bases, and 10 bases lay outside the gene matches. The CDR3 is 15 residues long. CDR1 is MGHDK, CDR2 SYGVNS, per germline.

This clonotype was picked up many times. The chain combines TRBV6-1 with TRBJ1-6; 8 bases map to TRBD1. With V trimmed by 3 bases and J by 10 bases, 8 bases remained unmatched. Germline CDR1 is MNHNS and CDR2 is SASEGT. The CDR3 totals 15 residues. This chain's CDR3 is CASSEDRESMSPLHF. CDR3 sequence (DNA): TGTGCCAGCAGTGAGGACAGGGAATCGATGTCACCCCTCCACTTT.

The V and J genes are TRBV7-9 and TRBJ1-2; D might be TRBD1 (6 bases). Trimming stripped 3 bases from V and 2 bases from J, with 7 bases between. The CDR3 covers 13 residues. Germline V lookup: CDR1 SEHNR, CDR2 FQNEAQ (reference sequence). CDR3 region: CASSFRGNYGYTF. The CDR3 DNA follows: TGTGCCAGCAGCTTCAGGGGCAACTATGGCTACACCTTC.

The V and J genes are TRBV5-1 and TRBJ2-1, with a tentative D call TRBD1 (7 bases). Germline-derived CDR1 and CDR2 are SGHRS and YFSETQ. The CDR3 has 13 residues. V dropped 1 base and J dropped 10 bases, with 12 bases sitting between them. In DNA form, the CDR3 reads TGCGCCAGCAGCTTGCAGGGGGGCTACGAGCAGTTCTTC. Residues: CASSLQGGYEQFF.

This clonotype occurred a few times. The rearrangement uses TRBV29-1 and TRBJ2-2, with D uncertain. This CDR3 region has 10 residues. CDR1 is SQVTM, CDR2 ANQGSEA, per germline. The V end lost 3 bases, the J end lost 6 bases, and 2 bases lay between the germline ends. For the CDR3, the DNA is TGCAGCGTTGAGTCCGGGGAGCTGTTTTTT. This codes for CSVESGELFF.

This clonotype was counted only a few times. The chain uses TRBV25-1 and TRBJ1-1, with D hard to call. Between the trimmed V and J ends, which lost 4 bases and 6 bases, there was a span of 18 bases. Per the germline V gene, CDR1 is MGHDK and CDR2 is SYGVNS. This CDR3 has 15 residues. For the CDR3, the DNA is TGTGCCAGCAGTGCTTTTGGCCAGTCCACCCCTGAAGCTTTCTTT. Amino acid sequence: CASSAFGQSTPEAFF.

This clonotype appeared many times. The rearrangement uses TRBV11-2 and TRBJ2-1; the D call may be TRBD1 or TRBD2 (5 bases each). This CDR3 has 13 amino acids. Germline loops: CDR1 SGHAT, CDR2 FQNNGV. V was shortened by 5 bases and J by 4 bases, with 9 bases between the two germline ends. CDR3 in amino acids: CASSPGTYNEQFF. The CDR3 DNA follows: TGTGCCAGCAGCCCAGGGACGTACAATGAGCAGTTCTTC.

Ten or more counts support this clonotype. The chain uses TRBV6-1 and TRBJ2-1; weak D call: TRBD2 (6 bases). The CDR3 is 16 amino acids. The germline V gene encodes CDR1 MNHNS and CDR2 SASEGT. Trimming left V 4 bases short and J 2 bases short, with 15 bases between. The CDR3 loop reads CASSAIAVLTYNEQFF. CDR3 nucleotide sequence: TGTGCCAGCAGTGCGATAGCGGTTCTAACCTACAATGAGCAGTTCTTC.

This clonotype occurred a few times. The CDR3: CASSQGWGNEKLFF. CDR3 sequence (DNA): TGTGCCAGCAGCCAGGGTTGGGGGAATGAAAAACTGTTTTTT. J is TRBJ1-4 and V is TRBV5-6, with D perhaps matching TRBD1 (5 bases). V gave up 4 bases and J gave up 5 bases, with 12 bases separating them. CDR3 length: 14 residues. CDR1 SGHDT and CDR2 YYEEEE come from the germline V gene.

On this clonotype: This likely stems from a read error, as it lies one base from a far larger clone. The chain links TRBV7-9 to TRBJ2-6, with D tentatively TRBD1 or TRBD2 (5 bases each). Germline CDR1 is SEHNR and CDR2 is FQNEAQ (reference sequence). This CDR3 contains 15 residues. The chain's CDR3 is CASSLGGSGASVLTF. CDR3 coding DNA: TGTGCCAGCAGCTTAGGAGGCTCCGGGGCCAGCGTCCTGACTTTC.

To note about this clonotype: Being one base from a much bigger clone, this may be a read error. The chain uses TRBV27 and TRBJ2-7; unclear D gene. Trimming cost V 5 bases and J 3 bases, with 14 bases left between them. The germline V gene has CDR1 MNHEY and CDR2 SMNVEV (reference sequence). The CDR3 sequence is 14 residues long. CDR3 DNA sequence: TGTGCCAGCAGTCCACTCGCACAAAACTACGAGCAGTACGTC. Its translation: CASSPLAQNYEQYV.

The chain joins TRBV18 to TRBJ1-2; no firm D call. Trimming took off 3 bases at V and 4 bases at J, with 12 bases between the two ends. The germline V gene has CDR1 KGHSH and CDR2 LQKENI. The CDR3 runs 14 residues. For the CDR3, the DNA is TGTGCCAGCTCACCTTCTGGCCGGAGCTATGGCTACACCTTC. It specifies CASSPSGRSYGYTF.

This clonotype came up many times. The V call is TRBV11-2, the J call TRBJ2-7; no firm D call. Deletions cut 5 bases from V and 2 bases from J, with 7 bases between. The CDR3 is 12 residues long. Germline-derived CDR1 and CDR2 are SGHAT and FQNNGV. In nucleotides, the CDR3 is TGTGCCAGCAGCGAAATGGCCTACGAGCAGTACGTC. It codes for CASSEMAYEQYV.

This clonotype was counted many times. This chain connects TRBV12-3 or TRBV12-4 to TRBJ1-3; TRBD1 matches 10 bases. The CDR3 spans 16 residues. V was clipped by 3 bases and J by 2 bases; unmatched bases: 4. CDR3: CASSFAGQGPGNTIYF. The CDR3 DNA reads TGTGCCAGCAGTTTCGCGGGACAGGGGCCTGGAAACACCATATATTTT.

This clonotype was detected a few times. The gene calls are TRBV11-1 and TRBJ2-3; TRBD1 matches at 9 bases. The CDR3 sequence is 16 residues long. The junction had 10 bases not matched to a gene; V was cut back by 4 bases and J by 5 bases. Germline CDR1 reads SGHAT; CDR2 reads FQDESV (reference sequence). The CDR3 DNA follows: TGTGCCAGCAGCTCGAGGGGGACAGGGCCAAAAGATACGCAGTATTTT. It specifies CASSSRGTGPKDTQYF.

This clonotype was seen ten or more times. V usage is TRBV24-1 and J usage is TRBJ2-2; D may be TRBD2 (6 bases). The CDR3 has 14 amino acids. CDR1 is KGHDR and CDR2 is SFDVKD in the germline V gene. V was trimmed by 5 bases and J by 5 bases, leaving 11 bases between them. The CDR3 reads CATSGPGLTGELFF. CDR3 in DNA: TGTGCCACCAGTGGGCCGGGACTGACCGGGGAGCTGTTTTTT.

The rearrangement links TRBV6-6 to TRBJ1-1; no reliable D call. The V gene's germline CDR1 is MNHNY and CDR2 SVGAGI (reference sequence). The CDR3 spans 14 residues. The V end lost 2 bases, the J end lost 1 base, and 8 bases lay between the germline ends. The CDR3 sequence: CASSYGPGNTEAFF. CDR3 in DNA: TGTGCCAGCAGTTACGGACCGGGGAACACTGAAGCTTTCTTT.

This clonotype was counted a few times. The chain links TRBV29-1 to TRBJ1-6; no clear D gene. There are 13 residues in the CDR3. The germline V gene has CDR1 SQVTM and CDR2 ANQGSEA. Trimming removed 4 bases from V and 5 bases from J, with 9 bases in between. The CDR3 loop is CSVAADNNSPLHF. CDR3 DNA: TGCAGCGTTGCGGCAGATAATAATTCACCCCTCCACTTT.

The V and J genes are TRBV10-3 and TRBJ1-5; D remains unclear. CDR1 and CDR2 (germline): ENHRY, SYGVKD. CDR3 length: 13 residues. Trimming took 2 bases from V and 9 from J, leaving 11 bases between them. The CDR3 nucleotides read TGTGCCATCAGTGAGCTCCAGGTAGGGCCCCAGCATTTT. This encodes CAISELQVGPQHF.

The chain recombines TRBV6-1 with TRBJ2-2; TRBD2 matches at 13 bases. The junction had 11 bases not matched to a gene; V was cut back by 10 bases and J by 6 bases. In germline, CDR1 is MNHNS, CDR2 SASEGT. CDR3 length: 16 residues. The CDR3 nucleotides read TGTGCCACCCGACTCTGGACTAGCGGGAGCTCCGGGGAGCTGTTTTTT. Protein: CATRLWTSGSSGELFF.

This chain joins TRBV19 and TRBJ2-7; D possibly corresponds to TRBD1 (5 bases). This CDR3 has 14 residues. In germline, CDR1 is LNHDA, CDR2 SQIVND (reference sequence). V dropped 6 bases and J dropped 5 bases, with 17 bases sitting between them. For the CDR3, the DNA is TGTGCCAGTAGAGACCCAGGGCTCCCGGACGAGCAGTACTTC. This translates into CASRDPGLPDEQYF.